The 21 T cell receptor beta chains below were found in one sample sequenced in a study of blood T cell repertoires in COVID-19. TCRdb keeps only in-frame clones here, not all; method: immunoSEQ multiplex PCR. The sample yields a few hundred thousand clones, roughly nine tenths seen once. The sequencing input was PBMCs or T cells enriched from blood (not recorded which). The source of these receptors is a woman aged 30 to 39 who had recovered from COVID-19.

This CDR3 reads CASSSGQGSSPLHF. CDR3 DNA: TGTGCCAGCAGCTCCGGACAGGGGAGTTCACCCCTCCACTTT. The genes are TRBV11-2 and TRBJ1-6; 9 positions agree with TRBD1. CDR1 SGHAT and CDR2 FQNNGV come from the germline V gene. There are 14 residues in the CDR3. The V segment lost 4 bases and the J segment 9 bases; nucleotides outside the gene matches: 4.

The rearrangement uses TRBV5-1 and TRBJ1-1; D is undetermined. This CDR3 is 12 amino acids long. V was cut by 4 bases and J by 4 bases, with 8 bases left in between. Germline CDR1 is SGHRS and CDR2 is YFSETQ. The CDR3 DNA reads as TGCGCCAGCAGCGAGGGAACCACTGAAGCTTTCTTT. It is translated as CASSEGTTEAFF.

The chain couples TRBV7-9 to TRBJ1-6; 7 bases match TRBD1. CDR1 and CDR2 from the germline V gene are SEHNR and FQNEAQ (reference sequence). Trimming at V came to 5 bases and at J to 10 bases, leaving 11 bases not matched to a gene. There are 15 residues in the CDR3. The CDR3 loop is CASSLDRAGQSPLHF. CDR3 in DNA: TGTGCCAGCAGCCTCGACAGGGCAGGTCAATCACCCCTCCACTTT.

The genes are TRBV12-3 or TRBV12-4 and TRBJ1-1; no definite D call. The CDR3 spans 13 residues. Trimming took 2 bases from V and 3 from J, leaving 7 bases between them. In DNA form, the CDR3 reads TGTGCCAGCAGTTTAATAGTGGACACTGAAGCTTTCTTT. Encoded protein: CASSLIVDTEAFF.

The gene calls are TRBV18 and TRBJ1-2, with a weak D call TRBD1 (6 bases). This CDR3 has 13 residues. The V gene's germline CDR1 is KGHSH and CDR2 LQKENI. V was cut by 3 bases and J by 4 bases, with 9 bases left in between. The CDR3 protein is CASSPGQIYGYTF. The CDR3 DNA reads TGTGCCAGCTCACCGGGACAAATCTATGGCTACACCTTC. Filled out from reference TRBV18 and TRBJ1-2, the complete variable domain reads NAGVMQNPRHLVRRRGQEARLRCSPMKGHSHVYWYRQLPEEGLKFMVYLQKENIIDESGMPKERFSAEFPKEGPSILRIQQVVRGDSAAYFCASSPGQIYGYTFGSGTRLTVV.

V usage is TRBV5-1 and J usage is TRBJ2-7, with 8 bases fitting TRBD2. CDR1 SGHRS and CDR2 YFSETQ come from the germline V gene. This CDR3 has 15 residues. V lost 4 bases, J lost 3 bases, and 9 bases stayed unmatched. This CDR3 is CASSLGAGGFYEQYF. In DNA, the CDR3 is TGCGCCAGCAGCCTCGGGGCGGGAGGATTCTACGAGCAGTACTTC.

The chain links TRBV27 to TRBJ1-5; D remains ambiguous. The CDR3 sequence is 14 residues long. V lost 7 bases and J 3 bases, leaving 13 bases between the germline ends. CDR1 is MNHEY, CDR2 SMNVEV, per germline (reference sequence). CDR3 sequence: CASKSAGNNQPQHF. The DNA for the CDR3 is TGTGCCAGCAAATCGGCAGGAAACAATCAGCCCCAGCATTTT.

V and J are TRBV7-2 and TRBJ2-3, with 11 bases aligning to TRBD2. V shed 5 bases, J shed 3 bases, and the junction held 7 bases outside the gene matches. Per the germline V gene, CDR1 is SGHTA and CDR2 is FQGNSA. This CDR3 is 16 amino acids long. CDR3 nucleotides: TGTGCCAGCAGCCTAATAGCGGGAGGGGGTACAGATACGCAGTATTTT. Its translation is CASSLIAGGGTDTQYF.

The chain carries TRBV18 and TRBJ2-7; tentatively, D is TRBD2 (8 bases). Germline lookup yields CDR1 KGHSH and CDR2 LQKENI. The CDR3 runs 16 residues. The V gene lost 1 base and the J gene lost 2 bases, with 15 bases spanning the gap. CDR3 protein: CASSPRQGLVTYEQYF. DNA of the CDR3: TGTGCCAGCTCACCACGACAGGGACTAGTTACCTACGAGCAGTACTTC.

This chain joins TRBV27 and TRBJ2-7; the D is unclear. The DNA matches TRBJ2-1 better at its end, which makes the J call doubtful. This CDR3 spans 16 amino acids. Looked up from germline, CDR1 is MNHEY and CDR2 is SMNVEV (reference sequence). CDR3 coding DNA: TGTGCCAGCAGTTTATCGTGGGCGAACTCCTACAATGAGCAGTTCTTC. This sequence encodes CASSLSWANSYNEQFF.

The chain recombines TRBV30 with TRBJ1-2, with D perhaps matching TRBD1 (6 bases). The germline V and J ends were trimmed by 5 bases and 0 bases, with 10 bases remaining between them. The CDR3 is 13 residues long. The germline gives CDR1 GTSNPN, CDR2 SVGIG (reference sequence). The CDR3 reads CAWLGQSNYGYTF. The CDR3 DNA follows: TGTGCCTGGCTCGGACAGTCTAACTATGGCTACACCTTC.

This rearrangement joins TRBV2 to TRBJ2-6; possible D gene TRBD1, 5 bases. Trimming pared 1 base from V and 0 bases from J, leaving 7 bases between. Germline V gene lookup returns CDR1 SNHLY and CDR2 FYNNEI. This CDR3 comprises 16 residues. CDR3 coding DNA: TGTGCCAGCAGTGAAGGGGGCTACTCTGGGGCCAACGTCCTGACTTTC. Its translation: CASSEGGYSGANVLTF.

CDR3 in amino acids: CASTHVPGGIEQFF. The CDR3 DNA sequence: TGTGCCAGCACTCACGTTCCAGGGGGCATTGAGCAGTTCTTC. The chain is built from TRBV27 and TRBJ2-1, with TRBD1 matching 8 bases. Germline V gives CDR1 MNHEY, CDR2 SMNVEV (reference sequence). The CDR3 totals 14 residues. V lost 7 bases and J lost 9; bases outside the gene matches: 11.

The chain is built from TRBV5-4 and TRBJ1-4; 8 bases are shared with TRBD1. Germline CDR1 is SGHNT and CDR2 is YYREEE (reference sequence). This CDR3 contains 15 residues. With V trimmed by 4 bases and J by 8 bases, 10 bases remained unmatched. CDR3 residues: CASSTLQGGGEKLFF. The CDR3 region has the DNA TGTGCCAGCAGCACCCTACAGGGGGGGGGAGAAAAACTGTTTTTT.

This clone has a single count. The chain joins TRBV18 to TRBJ1-1; D is ambiguous. Germline CDR1 is KGHSH and CDR2 is LQKENI. The V end was cut by 6 bases, the J end by 0 bases, with 14 bases between. The CDR3 loop spans 15 amino acids. CDR3 protein: CASSPLRAVNTEAFF. The CDR3 nucleotides read TGTGCCAGCTCCCCCCTGAGGGCAGTGAACACTGAAGCTTTCTTT.

The V and J genes are TRBV7-2 and TRBJ1-1, with no clear D. The CDR3 loop spans 14 amino acids. Germline CDR1 is SGHTA and CDR2 is FQGNSA. With 5 bases removed from V and 2 bases from J, the gap between germline ends came to 12 bases. CDR3 in DNA: TGTGCCAGCAGCCCGACTGGCCTTAACACTGAAGCTTTCTTT. This encodes CASSPTGLNTEAFF.

The chain recombines TRBV2 with TRBJ2-3, with 9 bases lining up with TRBD1. Trimming cost V 2 bases and J 2 bases; bases outside gene matches: 5. CDR1 and CDR2 (germline): SNHLY, FYNNEI. The CDR3 has 16 residues. CDR3 nucleotide sequence: TGTGCCAGCAGTGAAAACAGGGGGCATAACACAGATACGCAGTATTTT. This sequence encodes CASSENRGHNTDTQYF.

This sequence joins TRBV4-1 and TRBJ2-3; 10 positions match TRBD2. The trim removed 0 bases at V and 2 bases at J, leaving 5 bases unmatched. The CDR3 contains 17 residues. Germline lookup yields CDR1 MGHRA and CDR2 YSYEKL. CDR3 region: CASSQDATSGVTDTQYF. CDR3 DNA: TGCGCCAGCAGCCAAGATGCTACTAGCGGGGTCACAGATACGCAGTATTTT.

The chain recombines TRBV5-6 with TRBJ2-7, with D uncertain. The V and J ends lost 1 base and 0 bases respectively, with 14 bases between them. The CDR3 loop spans 16 amino acids. Germline V gives CDR1 SGHDT, CDR2 YYEEEE. The CDR3 region has the DNA TGTGCCAGCAGCTTGAAAGGCCCAAGGAGCTCCTACGAGCAGTACTTC. Amino acid sequence: CASSLKGPRSSYEQYF.

This rearrangement joins TRBV5-5 to TRBJ2-1; D unclear. Germline CDR1 is SGHKS and CDR2 is YYEKEE (reference sequence). This CDR3 region has 14 residues. V lost 2 bases and J lost 7, with 13 bases in between. CDR3 nucleotide sequence: TGTGCCAGCAGCTTTATAGAGGTCGAGAATGAGCAGTTCTTC. Its translation: CASSFIEVENEQFF.

The rearrangement uses TRBV5-6 and TRBJ2-7; D gene ambiguous. V dropped 0 bases and J dropped 12 bases, with 13 bases sitting between them. The CDR3 covers 12 residues. Germline V gives CDR1 SGHDT, CDR2 YYEEEE. CDR3 DNA: TGTGCCAGCAGCTTGGTCGTTTCGGGTTTGTACTTC. This codes for CASSLVVSGLYF.